These 31 T cell receptor beta chains were all obtained from the same sample, sequenced in a study of persistence of HIV-infected CD4 T cells. The stimulus was an HIV-1 Gag 15-mer peptide pool, about 1 ug/peptide/mL. Responding CD4+ T cells were sorted by upregulation of both CD40 ligand and CD69. The libraries were made with immunoSEQ version 4 in survey mode. The method was immunoSEQ multiplex PCR; TCRdb's version includes in-frame clones alone and lacks a portion of them. The profile shows under 25,000 clones, about 62% of them singletons. Their target antigens are unknown. This sample comprised CD4+ T cells sorted from PBMCs after approximately 18-hour stimulation, obtained from a patient who received antiretroviral therapy. The source is an adult woman with HIV who was CMV-seropositive.

The rearrangement links TRBV6-5 to TRBJ2-7, with TRBD2 matching 13 bases. The CDR3 has 15 amino acids. Germline V gene sequence: CDR1 MNHEY, CDR2 SVGAGI. V gave up 5 bases and J gave up 4 bases; unmatched junction bases: 5. The DNA of the CDR3 is TGTGCCAGCAGTACCCGGACTAGCGGGGGATACGAGCAGTACGTC. Its translation: CASSTRTSGGYEQYV.

This chain connects TRBV5-5 to TRBJ2-1; D perhaps matches TRBD1 (5 bases). The CDR3 is made up of 17 amino acids. Germline V lookup: CDR1 SGHKS, CDR2 YYEKEE (reference sequence). V was clipped by 5 bases and J by 1 base, with 19 bases between them. In nucleotides, the CDR3 is TGTGCCAGCAGTTCTATTCTCGACAGTCTATCCTACAATGAGCAGTTCTTC. Its translation: CASSSILDSLSYNEQFF.

The chain joins TRBV7-9 to TRBJ2-2, with a tentative D call TRBD1 (6 bases). Germline assignment: CDR1 SEHNR and CDR2 FQNEAQ (reference sequence). V was pared by 4 bases and J by 2 bases, with 11 bases between. The CDR3 totals 15 residues. CDR3 residues: CASSSDRGNTGELFF. The CDR3, as DNA: TGTGCCAGCAGCTCGGACAGAGGCAACACCGGGGAGCTGTTTTTT.

The chain recombines TRBV19 with TRBJ1-3; weak D call: TRBD1 (5 bases). Germline V gene data show CDR1 as LNHDA and CDR2 as SQIVND (reference sequence). This CDR3 spans 16 amino acids. The V and J ends lost 7 bases and 1 base respectively, with 17 bases between them. This CDR3 reads CASIPTRDRSGNTIYF. CDR3 sequence (DNA): TGTGCCAGTATCCCCACGCGGGACCGATCTGGAAACACCATATATTTT.

The genes are TRBV7-2 and TRBJ2-3; D is unresolved. The germline V gene encodes CDR1 SGHTA and CDR2 FQGNSA. V lost 1 base and J lost 1, with 3 bases in between. This CDR3 is 13 amino acids long. CDR3 loop: CASSLDRTDTQYF. The DNA of the CDR3 is TGTGCCAGCAGCTTAGACCGCACAGATACGCAGTATTTT.

This clone was counted only a few times. The chain is built from TRBV10-2 and TRBJ2-1, with 10 bases matching TRBD1. CDR1 and CDR2 from the germline V gene are WSHSY and SAAADI. The V gene end was trimmed by 6 bases and the J gene end by 8 bases; junction bases not matched to a gene: 19. The CDR3 covers 18 residues. The CDR3 bases are TGCGCCAGCAGAAGGGGAAGGTCCGGACAGGGGGTTTCGGATGAGCAGTTCTTC. The encoded protein is CASRRGRSGQGVSDEQFF.

This clone was detected only a few times. The CDR3 sequence: CASRPPSTGGVIGYTF. CDR3 sequence (DNA): TGTGCCAGCAGGCCGCCCTCGACAGGGGGGGTGATCGGCTACACCTTC. The rearrangement uses TRBV25-1 and TRBJ1-2; 9 bases fit TRBD1. The CDR3 sequence is 16 residues long. The ends lost 6 bases at V and 8 bases at J; junction bases unmatched: 16. Germline V gives CDR1 MGHDK, CDR2 SYGVNS.

V gene TRBV5-1 combines with J gene TRBJ1-1; the D gene is possibly TRBD1 (6 bases). Germline V gene lookup returns CDR1 SGHRS and CDR2 YFSETQ. The CDR3 runs 14 residues. V was shortened by 4 bases and J by 5 bases, with 15 bases between the two germline ends. CDR3: CASSPLQGGTEAFF. CDR3 bases: TGCGCCAGCAGCCCACTACAGGGAGGGACTGAAGCTTTCTTT.

V usage is TRBV29-1 and J usage is TRBJ2-1, with a tentative D call TRBD1 (6 bases). The CDR3 loop spans 12 amino acids. V was cut by 4 bases and J by 9 bases, with 13 bases left in between. Germline lookup yields CDR1 SQVTM and CDR2 ANQGSEA. The CDR3 spells CSVGGQYSEQFF. In nucleotides, the CDR3 is TGCAGCGTTGGAGGACAGTACTCTGAGCAGTTCTTC.

The CDR3 bases are TGTGCCAGCAGCTCCGGGGCCGGGGGTTCACCCCTCCACTTT. Residues: CASSSGAGGSPLHF. The chain employs TRBV7-3 and TRBJ1-6; TRBD1 might be the D (5 bases). Germline V gives CDR1 SGHTA, CDR2 FQGTGA. Trimming removed 4 bases from V and 9 bases from J, with 13 bases in between. The CDR3 is 14 residues long.

This clone appeared a single time. The chain has TRBV6-1 and TRBJ2-2; D gene ambiguous. Trimming shortened V by 2 bases and J by 1 base, and 11 bases separated the two germline ends. Looked up from germline, CDR1 is MNHNS and CDR2 is SASEGT. The CDR3 extends over 16 amino acids. For the CDR3, the DNA is TGTGCCAGCAGTGAAATACTATTAGGGAACACCGGGGAGCTGTTTTTT. It is translated as CASSEILLGNTGELFF.

The chain carries TRBV7-9 and TRBJ2-1, with D hard to call. Deletions cut 3 bases from V and 1 base from J, with 4 bases between. The CDR3 has 13 residues. CDR1 and CDR2 from the germline V gene are SEHNR and FQNEAQ (reference sequence). For the CDR3, the DNA is TGTGCCAGCAGCTTCGAATCCTACAATGAGCAGTTCTTC. It translates to CASSFESYNEQFF.

The rearrangement joins TRBV5-1 to TRBJ2-1; D call uncertain. V lost 1 base to trimming and J lost 1 base, with 18 bases between them. CDR1 is SGHRS and CDR2 is YFSETQ in the germline V gene. The CDR3 contains 18 residues. Here the CDR3 reads CASSLKPSGSPSYNEQFF. The CDR3 DNA reads TGCGCCAGCAGCTTGAAACCGTCCGGGTCCCCTTCCTACAATGAGCAGTTCTTC.

J is TRBJ2-3 and V is TRBV7-8, with a weak D call TRBD2 (5 bases). The CDR3 loop spans 14 amino acids. V was clipped by 1 base and J by 4 bases, with 9 bases between them. Germline loops: CDR1 SGHVS, CDR2 FQNEAQ. The CDR3: CASSLGESPDTQYF. The CDR3 DNA reads TGTGCCAGCAGCTTAGGGGAGAGCCCAGATACGCAGTATTTT.

This clone has a handful of counts. This sequence joins TRBV18 and TRBJ2-7, with 8 nucleotides matching TRBD1. The V gene's germline CDR1 is KGHSH and CDR2 LQKENI. J lost 0 bases, V lost 3 bases, and 4 bases had no gene match. This CDR3 comprises 15 residues. For the CDR3, the DNA is TGTGCCAGCTCACCGGGACAGGTGAGCTCCTACGAGCAGTACTTC. The encoded protein is CASSPGQVSSYEQYF.

The rearrangement joins TRBV30 to TRBJ2-7; D perhaps matches TRBD1 (5 bases). V was shortened by 5 bases and J by 4 bases, with 15 bases between the two germline ends. This CDR3 has 13 amino acids. Germline V gene data show CDR1 as GTSNPN and CDR2 as SVGIG (reference sequence). CDR3 sequence (DNA): TGTGCCTGGGGGGCCCGGGCAGCTTACGAGCAGTACTTC. Translated, it gives CAWGARAAYEQYF.

The chain carries TRBV5-8 and TRBJ1-1, with TRBD1 matching 7 bases. Per germline, CDR1 SGHTS and CDR2 YDEGEE. V shed 4 bases and J 4 bases; nucleotides not matched to a gene: 19. This CDR3 spans 18 amino acids. CDR3 region: CASSPTPRGRRFSTEAFF. Here the CDR3 DNA reads TGTGCCAGCAGCCCAACCCCTAGGGGGCGCCGTTTCAGCACTGAAGCTTTCTTT.

The chain combines TRBV21-1 with TRBJ2-3; the D call of TRBD1 is as the table states it, not checked on the DNA. TRBV21-1 is a pseudogene. This CDR3 is 16 amino acids long. Here the CDR3 reads CASSKEWGQDTDTQYF. CDR3 nucleotide sequence: TGTGCCAGCAGCAAAGAGTGGGGACAGGATACAGATACGCAGTATTTT.

The genes are TRBV9 and TRBJ1-2; D is unclear. V was shortened by 4 bases and J by 8 bases, with 18 bases between the two germline ends. The CDR3 sequence is 14 residues long. The germline CDR1 and CDR2 sequences are SGDLS and YYNGEE. Here the CDR3 DNA reads TGTGCCAGCAGCACCTCGGCCCTCCGGTCGGGCTACACCTTC. Translating it yields CASSTSALRSGYTF.

A note on this clone: In the same sample, other DNA sequences code for this CDR3. The V gene is TRBV5-1, the J gene TRBJ2-7, with 8 bases matching TRBD1. Germline values: CDR1 SGHRS, CDR2 YFSETQ. The trim removed 0 bases at V and 3 bases at J, leaving 2 bases unmatched. The CDR3 spans 14 residues. CDR3 nucleotide sequence: TGCGCCAGCAGCTTGGTAGGACAGGGCTACGAGCAGTACTTC. Translation gives CASSLVGQGYEQYF.

The chain couples TRBV5-4 to TRBJ1-1; the match to TRBD1 covers 11 bases. The ends lost 4 bases at V and 6 bases at J; junction bases unmatched: 11. Germline V gives CDR1 SGHNT, CDR2 YYREEE (reference sequence). The CDR3 has 16 amino acids. The CDR3, as DNA: TGTGCCAGCAGCGCTAGGGACAGGGGGGATGGCGCTGAAGCTTTCTTT. It specifies CASSARDRGDGAEAFF.

The chain carries TRBV5-5 and TRBJ1-1; perhaps TRBD1 as D (6 bases). Germline V lookup: CDR1 SGHKS, CDR2 YYEKEE (reference sequence). This CDR3 contains 15 residues. V was cut by 0 bases and J by 2 bases, with 11 bases left in between. In DNA form, the CDR3 reads TGTGCCAGCAGCTTGGGGACAGCCGTCAACACTGAAGCTTTCTTT. Translating it yields CASSLGTAVNTEAFF. Full variable domain (remainder filled in from reference TRBV5-5 and TRBJ1-1): DAGVTQSPTHLIKTRGQQVTLRCSPISGHKSVSWYQQVLGQGPQFIFQYYEKEERGRGNFPDRFSARQFPNYSSELNVNALLLGDSALYLCASSLGTAVNTEAFFGQGTRLTVV.

CDR3 in amino acids: CASSGQVIYGYTF. Here the CDR3 DNA reads TGTGCCAGCAGTGGACAGGTTATCTATGGCTACACCTTC. The V gene is TRBV2, the J gene TRBJ1-2; TRBD1 is a possible D gene (6 bases). CDR3 size: 13 residues. From germline, CDR1 is SNHLY and CDR2 FYNNEI. The V and J ends lost 4 bases and 4 bases respectively, with 10 bases between them. The complete variable domain, with remaining parts taken from reference TRBV2 and TRBJ1-2, reads EPEVTQTPSHQVTQMGQEVILRCVPISNHLYFYWYRQILGQKVEFLVSFYNNEISEKSEIFDDQFSVERPDGSNFTLKIRSTKLEDSAMYFCASSGQVIYGYTFGSGTRLTVV.

This chain connects TRBV7-3 to TRBJ1-1, with D perhaps TRBD1 (5 bases). The CDR3 contains 13 residues. Germline V lookup: CDR1 SGHTA, CDR2 FQGTGA. The V gene lost 8 bases and the J gene lost 1 base, with 11 bases spanning the gap. CDR3 DNA sequence: TGTGCCAGCGGATGGGGCGCGAACACTGAAGCTTTCTTT. Its translation is CASGWGANTEAFF.

The V and J genes are TRBV10-1 and TRBJ2-3, with TRBD1 matching over 12 bases. CDR3 length equals 16 residues. Trimming at V came to 8 bases and at J to 1 base, leaving 7 bases not matched to a gene. CDR1 WNHNN and CDR2 SYGVQD come from the germline V gene (reference sequence). DNA of the CDR3: TGCGCCAGCTCGTCCGGGACAGGGGGCGGCACAGATACGCAGTATTTT. Amino acid sequence: CASSSGTGGGTDTQYF.

The chain joins TRBV5-1 to TRBJ1-1; TRBD1 matches 7 bases. CDR1 and CDR2 from the germline V gene are SGHRS and YFSETQ. The CDR3 sequence is 16 residues long. The junction had 9 bases not matched to a gene; V was cut back by 0 bases and J by 4 bases. The CDR3: CASSLGILKGATEAFF. The DNA of the CDR3 is TGCGCCAGCAGCTTGGGAATTCTTAAGGGGGCCACTGAAGCTTTCTTT.

This clone was picked up a small number of times. The rearrangement links TRBV6-5 to TRBJ1-6; possible D gene TRBD1, 5 bases. From germline, CDR1 is MNHEY and CDR2 SVGAGI. V was pared by 2 bases and J by 9 bases, with 5 bases between. This CDR3 region has 12 residues. DNA of the CDR3: TGTGCCAGCAGTTACGGGGCTTCACCCCTCCACTTT. This codes for CASSYGASPLHF.

V and J are TRBV7-9 and TRBJ2-2, with TRBD1 matching over 8 bases. CDR1 is SEHNR and CDR2 is FQNEAQ in the germline V gene (reference sequence). The J segment lost 3 bases and the V segment lost 3 bases, leaving 3 bases of the junction unmatched. CDR3 length: 15 residues. The CDR3 bases are TGTGCCAGCAGCTTCGGACAGGGCTACACCGGGGAGCTGTTTTTT. Translated: CASSFGQGYTGELFF.

The chain is built from TRBV7-6 and TRBJ1-1; 7 bases line up with TRBD1. V trimming: 2 bases; J trimming: 3 bases; junction bases outside the gene matches: 12. CDR3 size: 17 residues. CDR1 is SGHVS and CDR2 is FNYEAQ in the germline V gene. The CDR3 coding sequence is TGTGCCAGCAGCTTAAGGGCCTCGACAGGGAGACACACTGAAGCTTTCTTT. Translating gives CASSLRASTGRHTEAFF.

The chain carries TRBV19 and TRBJ1-1, with D tentatively TRBD1 (5 bases). From germline, CDR1 is LNHDA and CDR2 SQIVND (reference sequence). Deletions cut 3 bases from V and 4 bases from J, with 18 bases between. The CDR3 length is 16 residues. CDR3 sequence reads: CASSISGGALGTEAFF. The CDR3, as DNA: TGTGCCAGTAGTATTTCGGGCGGGGCCCTTGGCACTGAAGCTTTCTTT.

CDR3 nucleotide sequence: TGTGCCACCAGTGATTCTCCGACAACCGGGTATGGCTACACCTTC. This encodes CATSDSPTTGYGYTF. The chain carries TRBV24-1 and TRBJ1-2; no clear D gene. Germline V gene data show CDR1 as KGHDR and CDR2 as SFDVKD. The CDR3 sequence is 15 residues long. Between the trimmed V and J ends, which lost 2 bases and 5 bases, there was a span of 14 bases.